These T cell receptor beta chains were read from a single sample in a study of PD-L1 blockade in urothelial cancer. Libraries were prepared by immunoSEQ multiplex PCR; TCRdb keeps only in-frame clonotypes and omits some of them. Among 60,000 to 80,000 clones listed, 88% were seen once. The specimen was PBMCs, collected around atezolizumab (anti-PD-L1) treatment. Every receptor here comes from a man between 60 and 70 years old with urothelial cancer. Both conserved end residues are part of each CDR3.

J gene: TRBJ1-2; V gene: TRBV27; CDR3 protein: CASSSSDLRGLYGYTF
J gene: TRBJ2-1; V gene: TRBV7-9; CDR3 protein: CASNLGQAYNEQFF
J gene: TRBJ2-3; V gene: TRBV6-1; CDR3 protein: CASSESGRSTDTQYF
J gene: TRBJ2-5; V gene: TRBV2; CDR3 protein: CASSEWGQMQETQYF
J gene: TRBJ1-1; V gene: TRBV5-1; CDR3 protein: CASSLGTENTEAFF
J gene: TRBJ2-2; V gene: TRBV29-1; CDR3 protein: CSVSGQAPRGTGELFF
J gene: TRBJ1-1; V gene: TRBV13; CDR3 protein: CASSRRDILQAEAFF
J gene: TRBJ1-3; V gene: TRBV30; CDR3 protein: CAWSPGGRPSSGNTIYF
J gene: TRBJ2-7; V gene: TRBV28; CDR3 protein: CASSYRVMGYEQYF
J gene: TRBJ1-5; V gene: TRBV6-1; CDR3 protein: CASSELWQSNQPQHF
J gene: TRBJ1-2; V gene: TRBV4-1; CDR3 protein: CASSLQGFYGYTF
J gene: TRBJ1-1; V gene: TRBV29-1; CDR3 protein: CSVGQGAVGAEAFF
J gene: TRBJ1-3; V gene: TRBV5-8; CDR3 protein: CASSLERGALGNTIYF
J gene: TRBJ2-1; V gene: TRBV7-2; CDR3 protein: CASSAYSQGAFLEQFF
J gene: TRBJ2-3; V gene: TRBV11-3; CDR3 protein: CASSQRGTTDTQYF
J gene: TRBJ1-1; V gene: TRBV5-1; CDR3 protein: CASQTDLNTEAFF
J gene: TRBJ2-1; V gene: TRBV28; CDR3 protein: CASSTRQGRFFNEQFF
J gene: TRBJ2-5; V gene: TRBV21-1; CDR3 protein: CASSKESRAAGETQYF
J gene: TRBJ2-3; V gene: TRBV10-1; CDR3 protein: CASSESQATDTQYF
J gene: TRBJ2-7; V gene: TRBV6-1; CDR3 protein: CASRTGQGGPYEQYF
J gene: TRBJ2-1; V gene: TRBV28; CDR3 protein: CASSLYQGKEQFF
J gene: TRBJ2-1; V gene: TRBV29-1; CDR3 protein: CSVRDRENEQFF
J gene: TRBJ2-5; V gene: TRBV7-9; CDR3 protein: CASSLVGRGGETQYF
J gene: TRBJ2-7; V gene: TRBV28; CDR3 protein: CASSSPGQADYEQYF
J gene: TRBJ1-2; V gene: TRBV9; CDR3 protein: CASSVGFRYGYTF
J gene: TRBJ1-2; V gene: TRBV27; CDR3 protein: CASSLSGVYGYTF
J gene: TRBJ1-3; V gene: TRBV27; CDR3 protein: CASSLSSRGNTIYF
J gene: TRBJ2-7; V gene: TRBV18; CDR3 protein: CASSPASGSYEQYF
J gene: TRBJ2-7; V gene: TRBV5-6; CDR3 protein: CASSLAQGPYRSEQYF
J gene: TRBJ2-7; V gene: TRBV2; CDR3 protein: CASRAGTLSNYEQYF
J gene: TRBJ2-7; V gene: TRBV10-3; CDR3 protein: CAISSGYEQYF